This T cell receptor (beta chain) was captured in a study of early T cells in non-severe SARS-CoV-2 infection. On the study more broadly: Sequencing of bulk RNA from unsorted whole blood was done, without chain pairing. General study findings and limits: Comparison of clonotypes with VDJdb favored anti-spike CD8 responses while missing private and CD4 specificities.

This clonotype showed up many times. Its antigen is not known. This CDR3 has 17 residues. Trimming shortened V by 0 bases and J by 0 bases, and 13 bases separated the two germline ends. The TCR library protocol was used to attach unique molecular identifiers. These identifiers were attached to individual cDNA molecules. Each CDR3 protein gets one entry after TCRdb re-called the 5' RACE reads with MiXCR. The table has 40,000 to 50,000 distinct CDR3 sequences, about 5.3% seen once. The sample consisted of whole blood, taken at baseline. The chain has TRBV5-3 and TRBJ1-5; D gene unclear. TRBV5-3 is known as an ORF, though its function is uncertain. This receptor was obtained from an adult who was a healthcare worker with PCR-confirmed SARS-CoV-2 infection or an uninfected control (not recorded which). CDR3 amino acids: CARSLVILAASNQPQHF. As DNA, the CDR3 is TGTGCCAGAAGCTTGGTAATTCTGGCGGCTAGCAATCAGCCCCAGCATTTT.